The TCR beta chain under discussion was sequenced for a study of cytomegalovirus exposure and HLA in healthy donors. Study summary: A preliminary data release comprised 80 million to 95 million unique TCRs obtained from HLA-typed donors.

Whole-study results and caveats: More than 15,000 TCR beta sequences were associated with HLA alleles at 0.05 false discovery rate in a later analysis. DRB1 showed the most TCR associations and HLA-C the fewest in a later analysis, as rates varied by HLA locus. Researchers reportedly found TCR beta sequences accurately predicted most subjects' HLA-A and HLA-B alleles.

Primers included in the PCR were 60 Vbeta and 13 Jbeta primers. Profiling relied on immunoSEQ multiplex PCR, and the TCRdb table lists in-frame clones only, not all of them. The data contain about 70,000 clones, 80% to 90% of them singletons. As concerns this clone: What it binds is not known.

The sequencing input was PBMCs. This clonotype originated in a woman aged 25 to 45 in good health and CMV-seropositive.

The CDR3 sequence is CASSLASGDTQYF. CDR3 nucleotides: TGTGCCAGCAGCTTAGCATCCGGGGATACGCAGTATTTT. The chain employs TRBV7-9 and TRBJ2-3; D is unclear. With 0 bases removed from V and 6 bases from J, the gap between germline ends came to 7 bases. CDR3 length equals 13 residues. Germline assignment: CDR1 SEHNR and CDR2 FQNEAQ (reference sequence). Full variable domain (rest looked up from reference TRBV7-9 and TRBJ2-3): DTGVSQNPRHKITKRGQNVTFRCDPISEHNRLYWYRQTLGQGPEFLTYFQNEAQLEKSRLLSDRFSAERPKGSFSTLEIQRTEQGDSAMYLCASSLASGDTQYFGPGTRLTVL.